This T cell receptor beta chain was profiled in a study (TCRdb year 2016). Libraries were constructed by RT-PCR. Instrument on record: Illumina MiSeq. TCRdb reanalyzed the raw reads on its own, using fastp at Q25 for trimming and MiXCR for clone calling, and kept in-frame beta chains. Merged by CDR3 protein, the rows form single entries marked with the most common genes and DNA. The sample contains 650,000 to 800,000 distinct CDR3 sequences, approximately 15% of them found a single time. The top ten clones comprise 3% to 4.5% of the sample. Points on this clonotype: Its binding antigen is unknown. The input lacks base qualities; no much larger clone sits a single base away.

The CDR3, from cysteine to phenylalanine, totals 15 residues. The DNA shown is the 45-base CDR3, in frame from base 1. The junction shows trimming of 2 bases on V and 5 bases on J, and the gene matches do not reach 8 bases of it. CDR1 and CDR2 were assigned from the germline V gene as SGHRS and YFSETQ. The chain is encoded by TRBV5-1 joined to TRBJ2-3; the junction holds 7 bases that match TRBD2. The sequenced sample consisted of memory CD4+ T cells from blood. The receptor's source is a female donor in good health, serving as a healthy control. The CDR3 here reads CASSFGAGEGDTQYF. The DNA sequence is given as TGCGCCAGCAGCTTTGGCGCGGGAGAGGGAGATACGCAGTATTTT.